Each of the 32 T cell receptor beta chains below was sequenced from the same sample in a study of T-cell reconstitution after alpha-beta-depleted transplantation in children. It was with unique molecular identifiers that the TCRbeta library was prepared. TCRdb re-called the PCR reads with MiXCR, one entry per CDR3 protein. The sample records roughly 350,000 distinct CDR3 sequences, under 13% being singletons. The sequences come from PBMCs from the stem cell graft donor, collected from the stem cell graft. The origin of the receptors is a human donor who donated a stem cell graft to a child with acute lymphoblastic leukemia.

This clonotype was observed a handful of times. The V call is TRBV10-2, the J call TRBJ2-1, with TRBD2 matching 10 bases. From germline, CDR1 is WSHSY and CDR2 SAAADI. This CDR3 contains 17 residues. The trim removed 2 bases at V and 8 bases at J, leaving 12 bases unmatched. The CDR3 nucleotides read TGCGCCAGCAGTGAGGTCCCAGCGGGAGGGCGGGGGTATGAGCAGTTCTTC. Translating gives CASSEVPAGGRGYEQFF.

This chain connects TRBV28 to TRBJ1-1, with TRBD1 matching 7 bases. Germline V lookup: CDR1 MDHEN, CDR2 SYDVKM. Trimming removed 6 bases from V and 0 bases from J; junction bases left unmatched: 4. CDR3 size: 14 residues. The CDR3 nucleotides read TGTGCCAGCAGAGTCGACAGGGTGAACACTGAAGCTTTCTTT. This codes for CASRVDRVNTEAFF.

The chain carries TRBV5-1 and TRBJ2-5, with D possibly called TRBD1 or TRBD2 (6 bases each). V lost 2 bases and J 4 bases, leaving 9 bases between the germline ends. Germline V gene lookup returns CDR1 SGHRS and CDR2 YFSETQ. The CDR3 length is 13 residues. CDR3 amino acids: CASSFWGAETQYF. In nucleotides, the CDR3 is TGCGCCAGCAGCTTTTGGGGGGCAGAGACCCAGTACTTC. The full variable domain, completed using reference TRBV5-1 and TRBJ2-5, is KAGVTQTPRYLIKTRGQQVTLSCSPISGHRSVSWYQQTPGQGLQFLFEYFSETQRNKGNFPGRFSGRQFSNSRSEMNVSTLELGDSALYLCASSFWGAETQYFGPGTRLLVL.

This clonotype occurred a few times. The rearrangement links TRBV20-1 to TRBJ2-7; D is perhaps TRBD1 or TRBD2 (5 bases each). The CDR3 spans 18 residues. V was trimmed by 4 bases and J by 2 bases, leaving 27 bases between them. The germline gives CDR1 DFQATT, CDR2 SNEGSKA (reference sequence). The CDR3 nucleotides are TGCAGTGCTATAAACTCCTCTCGGGGCCCGGCAGTGGCCTACGAGCAGTACTTC. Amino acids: CSAINSSRGPAVAYEQYF.

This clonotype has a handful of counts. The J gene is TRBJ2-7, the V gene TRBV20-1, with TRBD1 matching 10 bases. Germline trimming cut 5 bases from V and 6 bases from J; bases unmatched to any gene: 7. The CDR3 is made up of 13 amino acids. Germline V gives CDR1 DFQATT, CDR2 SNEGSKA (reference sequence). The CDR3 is CSAHTGTGAEQYF. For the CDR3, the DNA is TGCAGTGCTCACACCGGGACAGGGGCCGAGCAGTACTTC.

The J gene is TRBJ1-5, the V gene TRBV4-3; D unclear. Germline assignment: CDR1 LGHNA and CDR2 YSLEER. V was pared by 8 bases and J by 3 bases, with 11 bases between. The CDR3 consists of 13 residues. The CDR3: CASAQDPNQPQHF. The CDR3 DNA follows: TGCGCCAGCGCCCAGGACCCCAATCAGCCCCAGCATTTT.

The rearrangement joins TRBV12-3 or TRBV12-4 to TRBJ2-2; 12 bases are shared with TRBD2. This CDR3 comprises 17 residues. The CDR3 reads CTCSYGLAGTNTGELFF. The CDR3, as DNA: TGTACCTGCAGCTATGGACTAGCGGGGACAAACACCGGGGAGCTGTTTTTT.

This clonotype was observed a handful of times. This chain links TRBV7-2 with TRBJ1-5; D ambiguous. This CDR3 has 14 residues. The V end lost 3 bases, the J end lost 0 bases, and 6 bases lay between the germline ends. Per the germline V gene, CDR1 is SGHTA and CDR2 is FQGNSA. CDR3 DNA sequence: TGTGCCAGCAGCTTTGAACTTAGCAATCAGCCCCAGCATTTT. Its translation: CASSFELSNQPQHF.

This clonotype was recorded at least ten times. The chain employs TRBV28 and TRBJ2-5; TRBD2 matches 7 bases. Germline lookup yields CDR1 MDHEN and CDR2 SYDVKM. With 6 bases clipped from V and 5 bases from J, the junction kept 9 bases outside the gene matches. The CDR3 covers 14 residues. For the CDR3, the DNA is TGTGCCAGCAGCCCTGCGGGAGTGGAGGAGACCCAGTACTTC. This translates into CASSPAGVEETQYF. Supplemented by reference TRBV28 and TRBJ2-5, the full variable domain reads DVKVTQSSRYLVKRTGEKVFLECVQDMDHENMFWYRQDPGLGLRLIYFSYDVKMKEKGDIPEGYSVSREKKERFSLILESASTNQTSMYLCASSPAGVEETQYFGPGTRLLVL.

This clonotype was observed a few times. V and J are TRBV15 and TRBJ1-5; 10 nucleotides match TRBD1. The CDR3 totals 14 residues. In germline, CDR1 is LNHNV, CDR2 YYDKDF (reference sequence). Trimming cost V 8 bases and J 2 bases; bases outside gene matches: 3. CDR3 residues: CATGTGVGNQPQHF. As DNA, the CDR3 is TGTGCCACCGGGACAGGGGTGGGCAATCAGCCCCAGCATTTT.

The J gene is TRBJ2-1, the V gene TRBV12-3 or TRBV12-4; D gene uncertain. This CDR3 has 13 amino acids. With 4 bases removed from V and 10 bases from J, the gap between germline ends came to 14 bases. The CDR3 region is CASSSPSSKEQFF. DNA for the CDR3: TGTGCCAGCAGTTCCCCTTCTAGTAAGGAGCAGTTCTTC.

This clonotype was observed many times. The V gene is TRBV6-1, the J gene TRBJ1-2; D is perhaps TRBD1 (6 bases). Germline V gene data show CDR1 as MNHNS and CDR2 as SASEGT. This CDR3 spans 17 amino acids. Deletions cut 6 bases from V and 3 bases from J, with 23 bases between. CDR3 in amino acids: CASSQLSSIQGDYGYTF. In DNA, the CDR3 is TGTGCCAGCAGCCAACTCTCTTCGATACAGGGTGACTATGGCTACACCTTC.

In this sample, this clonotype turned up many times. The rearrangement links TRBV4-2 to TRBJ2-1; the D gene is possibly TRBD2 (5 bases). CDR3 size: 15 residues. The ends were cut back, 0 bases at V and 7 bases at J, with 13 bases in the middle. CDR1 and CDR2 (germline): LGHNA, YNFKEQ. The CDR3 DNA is TGTGCCAGCAGCCAAGATCTGGCTAGCCGGAATGAGCAGTTCTTC. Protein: CASSQDLASRNEQFF.

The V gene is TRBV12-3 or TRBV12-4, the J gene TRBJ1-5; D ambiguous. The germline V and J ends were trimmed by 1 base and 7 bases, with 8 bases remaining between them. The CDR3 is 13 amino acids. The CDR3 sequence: CASSLGVLQPQHF. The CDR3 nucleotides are TGTGCCAGCAGTTTAGGTGTTCTGCAGCCCCAGCATTTT.

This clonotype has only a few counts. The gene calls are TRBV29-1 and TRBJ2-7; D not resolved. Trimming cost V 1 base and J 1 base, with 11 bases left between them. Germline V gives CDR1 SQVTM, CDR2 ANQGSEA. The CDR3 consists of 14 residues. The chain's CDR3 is CSVEARDGSYEQYF. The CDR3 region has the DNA TGCAGCGTTGAAGCACGCGACGGATCCTACGAGCAGTACTTC.

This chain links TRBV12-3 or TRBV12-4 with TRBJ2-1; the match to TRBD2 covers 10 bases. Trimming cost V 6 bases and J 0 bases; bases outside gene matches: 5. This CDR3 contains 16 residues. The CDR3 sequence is CASRTSGRSSYNEQFF. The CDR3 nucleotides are TGTGCCAGCAGGACTAGCGGGCGAAGCTCCTACAATGAGCAGTTCTTC.

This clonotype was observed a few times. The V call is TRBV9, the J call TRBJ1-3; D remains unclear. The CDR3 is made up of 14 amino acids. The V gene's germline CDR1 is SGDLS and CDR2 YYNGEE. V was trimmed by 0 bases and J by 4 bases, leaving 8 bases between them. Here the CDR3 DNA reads TGTGCCAGCAGCGTAGGAGGGCTCGGAAACACCATATATTTT. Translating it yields CASSVGGLGNTIYF.

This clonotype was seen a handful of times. CDR3 region: CASSELSAGGNEQFF. The CDR3 DNA sequence: TGCGCCTCTTCCGAACTATCAGCGGGAGGAAATGAGCAGTTCTTC. This chain joins TRBV5-1 and TRBJ2-1; 9 nucleotides line up with TRBD2. CDR3 size: 15 residues. Germline V gene sequence: CDR1 SGHRS, CDR2 YFSETQ. J was trimmed by 7 bases and V by 10 bases; bases with no gene match: 15.

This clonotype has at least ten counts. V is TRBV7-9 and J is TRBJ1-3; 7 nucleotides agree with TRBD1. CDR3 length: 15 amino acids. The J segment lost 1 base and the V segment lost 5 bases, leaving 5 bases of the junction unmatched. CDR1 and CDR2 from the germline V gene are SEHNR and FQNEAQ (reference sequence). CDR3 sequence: CASSPQGISGNTIYF. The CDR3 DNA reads TGTGCCAGCAGCCCACAGGGGATTTCTGGAAACACCATATATTTT.

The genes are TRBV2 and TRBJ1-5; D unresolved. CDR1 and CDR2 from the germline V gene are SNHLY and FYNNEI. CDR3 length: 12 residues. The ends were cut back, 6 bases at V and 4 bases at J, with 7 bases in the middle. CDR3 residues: CASRRENQPQHF. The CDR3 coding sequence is TGTGCCAGCAGACGAGAGAATCAGCCCCAGCATTTT.

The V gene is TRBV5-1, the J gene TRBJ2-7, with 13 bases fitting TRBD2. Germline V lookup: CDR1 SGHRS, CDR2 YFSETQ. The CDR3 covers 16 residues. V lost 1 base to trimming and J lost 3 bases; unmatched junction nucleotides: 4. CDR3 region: CASSLTSGRANYEQYF. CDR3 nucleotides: TGCGCCAGCAGCTTGACTAGCGGGAGGGCCAACTACGAGCAGTACTTC.

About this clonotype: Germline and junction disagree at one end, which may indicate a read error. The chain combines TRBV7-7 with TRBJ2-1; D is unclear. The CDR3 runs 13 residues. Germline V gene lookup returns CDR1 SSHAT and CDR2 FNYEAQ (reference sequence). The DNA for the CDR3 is TGTGCTAGCAGCCCCTCTAACCCCAATGAGCAGTTCTTC. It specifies CASSPSNPNEQFF.

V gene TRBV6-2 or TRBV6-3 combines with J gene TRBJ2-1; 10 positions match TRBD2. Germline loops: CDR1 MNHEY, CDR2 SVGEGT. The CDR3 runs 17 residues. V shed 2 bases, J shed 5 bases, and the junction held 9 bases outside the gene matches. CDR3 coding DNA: TGTGCCAGCAGTTACCCTAGGCTAGCGGGGGCAAACAATGAGCAGTTCTTC. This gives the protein CASSYPRLAGANNEQFF.

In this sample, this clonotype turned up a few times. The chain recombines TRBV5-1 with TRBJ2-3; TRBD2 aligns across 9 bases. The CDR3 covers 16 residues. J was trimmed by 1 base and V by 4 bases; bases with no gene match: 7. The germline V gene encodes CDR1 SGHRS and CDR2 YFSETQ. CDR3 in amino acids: CASSGGTSRRTDTQYF. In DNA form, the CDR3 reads TGCGCCAGCAGCGGAGGGACTAGCAGACGCACAGATACGCAGTATTTT.

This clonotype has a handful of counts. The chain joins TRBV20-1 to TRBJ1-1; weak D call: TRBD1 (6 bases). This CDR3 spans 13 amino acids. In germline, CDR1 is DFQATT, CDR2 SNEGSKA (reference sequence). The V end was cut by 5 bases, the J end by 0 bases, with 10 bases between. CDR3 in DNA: TGCAGTGCTGGGGACAATTTGAACACTGAAGCTTTCTTT. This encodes CSAGDNLNTEAFF.

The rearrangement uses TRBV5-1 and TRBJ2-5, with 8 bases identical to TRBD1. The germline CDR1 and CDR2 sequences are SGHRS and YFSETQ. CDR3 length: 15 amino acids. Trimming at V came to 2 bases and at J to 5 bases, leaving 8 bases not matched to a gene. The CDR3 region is CASSFSGGSRETQYF. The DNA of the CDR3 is TGCGCCAGCAGCTTCTCAGGGGGCTCAAGGGAGACCCAGTACTTC.

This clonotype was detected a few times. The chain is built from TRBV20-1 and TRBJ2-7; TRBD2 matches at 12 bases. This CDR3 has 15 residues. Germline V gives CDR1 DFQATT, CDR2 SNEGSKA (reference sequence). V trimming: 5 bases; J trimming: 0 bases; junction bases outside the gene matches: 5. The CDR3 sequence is CSAPTSGRSSYEQYF. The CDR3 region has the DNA TGCAGTGCTCCGACTAGCGGGAGATCCTCCTACGAGCAGTACTTC.

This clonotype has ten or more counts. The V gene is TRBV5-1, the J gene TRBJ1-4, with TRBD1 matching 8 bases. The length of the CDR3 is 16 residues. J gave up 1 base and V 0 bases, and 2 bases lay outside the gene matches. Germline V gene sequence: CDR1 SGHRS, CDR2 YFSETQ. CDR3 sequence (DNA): TGCGCCAGCAGCTTGGGACAGGGGTTAACTAATGAAAAACTGTTTTTT. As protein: CASSLGQGLTNEKLFF.

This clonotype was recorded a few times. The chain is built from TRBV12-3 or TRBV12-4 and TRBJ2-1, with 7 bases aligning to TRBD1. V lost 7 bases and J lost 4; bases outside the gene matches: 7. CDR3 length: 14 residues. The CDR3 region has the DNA TGTGCCAGCACCCCGGGACAGACTTACAATGAGCAGTTCTTC. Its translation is CASTPGQTYNEQFF.

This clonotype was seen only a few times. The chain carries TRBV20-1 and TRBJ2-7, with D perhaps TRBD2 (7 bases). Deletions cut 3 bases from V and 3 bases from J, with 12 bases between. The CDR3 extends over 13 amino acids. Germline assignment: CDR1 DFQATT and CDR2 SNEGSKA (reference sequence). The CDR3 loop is CSASGGGGYEQYF. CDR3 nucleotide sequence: TGCAGTGCTAGTGGGGGCGGGGGCTACGAGCAGTACTTC.

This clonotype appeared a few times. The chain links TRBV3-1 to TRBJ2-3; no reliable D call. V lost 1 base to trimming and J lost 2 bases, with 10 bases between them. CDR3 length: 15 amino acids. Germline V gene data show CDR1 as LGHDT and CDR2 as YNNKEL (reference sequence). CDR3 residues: CASSQARAYTDTQYF. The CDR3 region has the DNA TGTGCCAGCAGCCAAGCTAGGGCTTACACAGATACGCAGTATTTT.

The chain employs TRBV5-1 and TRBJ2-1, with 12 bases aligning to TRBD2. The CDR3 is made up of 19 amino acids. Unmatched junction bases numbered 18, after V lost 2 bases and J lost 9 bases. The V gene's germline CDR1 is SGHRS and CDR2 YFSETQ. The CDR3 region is CASSFEGGLTSGRVPEQFF. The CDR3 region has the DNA TGCGCCAGCAGCTTCGAAGGGGGGTTGACTAGCGGGAGAGTCCCTGAGCAGTTCTTC. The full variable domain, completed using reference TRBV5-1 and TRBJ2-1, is KAGVTQTPRYLIKTRGQQVTLSCSPISGHRSVSWYQQTPGQGLQFLFEYFSETQRNKGNFPGRFSGRQFSNSRSEMNVSTLELGDSALYLCASSFEGGLTSGRVPEQFFGPGTRLTVL.